The clone carrying this TCR beta chain has a single count. These data belong to a study of shared clonotypes between healthy human individuals. Study details: Donors, aged 18 to 49, were a couple of women and three men. Three plates were used per donor for CD4 naive, three for CD4 memory, two for CD8 naive and one for CD8 memory.

Using immunoSEQ multiplex PCR, the repertoire was profiled, and TCRdb retains in-frame clones only, with some absent. Here the sample spans some 2.1 million clones, approximately 92% being singletons. CD8 cells regarded as naive lacked CD45RO, were positively chosen for CCR7, and omitted terminally differentiated effector memory CD45RA+ cells. V was cut by 9 bases and J by 4 bases, with 15 bases left in between. Germline lookup yields CDR1 LNHDA and CDR2 SQIVND (reference sequence). The CDR3 is 13 residues long. This clonotype was obtained from a man between 18 and 29 years old in good health. Some clones in this sample may be carry-over from other donors' samples. The rearrangement uses TRBV19 and TRBJ1-2; weak D call: TRBD1 (6 bases). The sequenced sample was naive CD8+ T cells from PBMCs. The CDR3 loop reads CASNVQGSYGYTF. Written as DNA, the CDR3 is TGTGCCAGCAATGTTCAGGGGTCCTATGGCTACACCTTC.